The TCR beta chain described here comes from a study of cytomegalovirus exposure and HLA in healthy donors. Study at large: Around 190 million T cells yielded 90 million to 130 million unique TCR beta sequences, as an earlier analysis found. Overall study results and limits: Analysis was carried out at a later point, and it linked a missense DCLRE1C variant to TCR beta V- and J-gene trimming. An apparent linkage of common viral pathogens to several of the most significant clusters emerged in a later analysis.

The PCR was carried out with 60 Vbeta primers and 13 Jbeta primers. Authors' methods: Some 80 million unique TCR beta chains, roughly 10 million shared, were counted in a later analysis. The assay was immunoSEQ multiplex PCR, and TCRdb's table has in-frame clones only and misses some. V and J calls and clone size follow that table, whereas D and trimming were derived from the DNA. The repertoire includes about 110,000 clones, around 73% of them detected once, and over 7.5% sits in the top ten. Notes on this clone: No antigen is known for it.

Germline assignment: CDR1 MNHEY and CDR2 SMNVEV (reference sequence). V was trimmed by 2 bases and J by 6 bases, leaving 10 bases between them. The length of the CDR3 is 13 residues. This sequence joins TRBV27 and TRBJ1-1; D might be TRBD1 (5 bases). This TCR came from a man aged 40-50 years in good health and CMV-seronegative. Material for sequencing was PBMCs. The CDR3 here is CASSLRVRAEAFF. DNA of the CDR3: TGTGCCAGCAGTTTAAGAGTCAGGGCTGAAGCTTTCTTT.